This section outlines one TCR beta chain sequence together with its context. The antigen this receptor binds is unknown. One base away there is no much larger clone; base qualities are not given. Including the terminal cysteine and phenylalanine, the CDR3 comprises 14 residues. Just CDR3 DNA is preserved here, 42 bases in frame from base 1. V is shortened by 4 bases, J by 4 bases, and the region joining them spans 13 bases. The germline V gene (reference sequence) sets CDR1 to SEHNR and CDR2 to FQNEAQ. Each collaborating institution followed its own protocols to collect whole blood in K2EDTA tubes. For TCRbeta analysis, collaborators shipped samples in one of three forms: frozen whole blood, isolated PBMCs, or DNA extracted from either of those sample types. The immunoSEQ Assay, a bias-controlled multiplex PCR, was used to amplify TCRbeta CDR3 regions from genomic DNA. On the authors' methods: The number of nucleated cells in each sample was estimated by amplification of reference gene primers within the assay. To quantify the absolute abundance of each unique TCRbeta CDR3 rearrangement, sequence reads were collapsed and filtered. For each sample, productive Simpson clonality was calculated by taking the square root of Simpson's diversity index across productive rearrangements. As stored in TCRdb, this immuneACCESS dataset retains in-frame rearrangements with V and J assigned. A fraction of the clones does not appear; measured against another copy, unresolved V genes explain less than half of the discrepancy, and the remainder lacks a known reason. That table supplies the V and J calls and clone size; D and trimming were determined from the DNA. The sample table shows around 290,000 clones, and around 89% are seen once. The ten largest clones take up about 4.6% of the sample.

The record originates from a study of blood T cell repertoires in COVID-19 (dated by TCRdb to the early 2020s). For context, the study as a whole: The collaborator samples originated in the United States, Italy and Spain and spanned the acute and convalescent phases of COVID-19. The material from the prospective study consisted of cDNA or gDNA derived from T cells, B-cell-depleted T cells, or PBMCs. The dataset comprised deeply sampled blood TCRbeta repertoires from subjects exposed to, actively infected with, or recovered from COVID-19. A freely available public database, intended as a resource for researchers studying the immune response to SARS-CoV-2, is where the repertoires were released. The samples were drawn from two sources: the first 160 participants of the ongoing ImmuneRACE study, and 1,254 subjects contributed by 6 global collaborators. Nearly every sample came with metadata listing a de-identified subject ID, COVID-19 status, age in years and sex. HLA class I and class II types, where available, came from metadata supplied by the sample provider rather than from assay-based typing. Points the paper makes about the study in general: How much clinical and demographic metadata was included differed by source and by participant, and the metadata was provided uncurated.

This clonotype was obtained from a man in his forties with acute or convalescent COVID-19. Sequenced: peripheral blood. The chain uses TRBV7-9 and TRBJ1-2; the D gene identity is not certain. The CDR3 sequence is CASSSLDGFYGYTF. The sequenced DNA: TGTGCCAGCAGCTCCCTAGACGGGTTCTATGGCTACACCTTC.